The 8 T cell receptor beta chains below come from one sample, sequenced in a study of cytomegalovirus exposure and HLA in healthy donors. 60 Vbeta and 13 Jbeta primers were used in PCR. Sequenced by immunoSEQ multiplex PCR; TCRdb stores in-frame clones only, minus some. The repertoire holds some 170,000 clones, with over 60% as singletons. The sample was PBMCs. These receptors originate from a woman aged 30 to 39 in good health and CMV-seronegative.

This clone was detected a few times. The rearrangement links TRBV28 to TRBJ2-7; 8 bases match TRBD1. V trimming: 6 bases; J trimming: 3 bases; junction bases outside the gene matches: 10. The CDR3 has 15 amino acids. The germline gives CDR1 MDHEN, CDR2 SYDVKM. The CDR3 region has the DNA TGTGCCAGCAGACCGGGCAGGGGGCGGATCTACGAGCAGTACTTC. Its protein is CASRPGRGRIYEQYF.

On this clone itself: Other DNA sequences in this sample translate to the same CDR3. V is TRBV30 and J is TRBJ1-1; D not certain. This CDR3 spans 13 amino acids. Germline V gives CDR1 GTSNPN, CDR2 SVGIG (reference sequence). V lost 0 bases to trimming and J lost 1 base, with 6 bases between them. CDR3 protein: CAWSVGGNTEAFF. The CDR3 DNA is TGTGCCTGGAGTGTAGGCGGGAACACTGAAGCTTTCTTT.

This clone was seen a few times. V usage is TRBV4-2 and J usage is TRBJ1-5; D not certain. Germline CDR1 is LGHNA and CDR2 is YNFKEQ. CDR3 length: 15 amino acids. Trimming shortened V by 0 bases and J by 4 bases, and 10 bases separated the two germline ends. The DNA of the CDR3 is TGTGCCAGCAGCCAAGATAACAGCCTGAATCAGCCCCAGCATTTT. Its protein is CASSQDNSLNQPQHF.

This rearrangement joins TRBV25-1 to TRBJ2-2; 10 bases align to TRBD1. Germline V gives CDR1 MGHDK, CDR2 SYGVNS. The V and J ends lost 2 bases and 5 bases, in that order; junction bases with no gene match: 2. The CDR3 spans 15 residues. As DNA, the CDR3 is TGTGCCAGCAGTGAAGGACAGGGGGAAACCGGGGAGCTGTTTTTT. It is translated as CASSEGQGETGELFF.

V and J are TRBV2 and TRBJ2-1; D is possibly TRBD2 (5 bases). V gave up 5 bases and J gave up 9 bases, with 11 bases separating them. CDR1 SNHLY and CDR2 FYNNEI come from the germline V gene. This CDR3 has 12 amino acids. The CDR3 coding sequence is TGTGCCAGCAGTCAAGGAGGTGGTGAGCAGTTCTTC. The encoded protein is CASSQGGGEQFF.

The CDR3 DNA reads TGCAGTGGCAAACAAGCCTACGAGCAGTACTTC. Its translation: CSGKQAYEQYF. The rearrangement uses TRBV20-1 and TRBJ2-7; no clear D. CDR1 and CDR2 (germline): DFQATT, SNEGSKA (reference sequence). V was cut by 7 bases and J by 2 bases, with 9 bases left in between. The CDR3 runs to 11 residues.

DNA of the CDR3: TGTGCCAGCAGCTTCAAACTCCAGGGTGGGCAGCCCCAGCATTTT. Its translation: CASSFKLQGGQPQHF. The chain has TRBV7-8 and TRBJ1-5; a possible D gene is TRBD1 (5 bases). Looked up from germline, CDR1 is SGHVS and CDR2 is FQNEAQ. V was clipped by 3 bases and J by 7 bases, with 16 bases between them. The CDR3 totals 15 residues. The entire variable domain, with the rest obtained from reference TRBV7-8 and TRBJ1-5, is as follows: GAGVSQSPRYKVAKRGQDVALRCDPISGHVSLFWYQQALGQGPEFLTYFQNEAQLDKSGLPSDRFFAERPEGSVSTLKIQRTQQEDSAVYLCASSFKLQGGQPQHFGDGTRLSIL.

This chain joins TRBV5-1 and TRBJ1-2; tentatively, D is TRBD1 (6 bases). Germline-derived CDR1 and CDR2 are SGHRS and YFSETQ. Trimming removed 1 base at V and 2 bases at J, with 15 bases between. The CDR3 is 16 residues long. The DNA for the CDR3 is TGCGCCAGCAGCTTGTCGACAGGAAGGTTCAACTATGGCTACACCTTC. Translation gives CASSLSTGRFNYGYTF. Filled out from reference TRBV5-1 and TRBJ1-2, the complete variable domain reads KAGVTQTPRYLIKTRGQQVTLSCSPISGHRSVSWYQQTPGQGLQFLFEYFSETQRNKGNFPGRFSGRQFSNSRSEMNVSTLELGDSALYLCASSLSTGRFNYGYTFGSGTRLTVV.